This T cell receptor (beta chain) was sequenced during a study of vaccination and CD4 T cells after COVID-19. Overall study: Six males and four females, two Hispanic, made up the convalescents. Participants, all vaccine recipients, received two doses of either BNT162b2 or mRNA-1273. Convalescent patients gave post-COVID blood a median approximately 100 days post-diagnosis, range 35 to 161. Post-vaccine sampling followed dose two by a median around 74 days (range 14 to 241).

Time point in this sample: late sampling 161 to 241 days after vaccination in three convalescent patients. From the PCR reads, TCRdb called clonotypes with MiXCR, one entry per CDR3 protein. The sample lists approximately 30,000 distinct CDR3 sequences, roughly 51% seen once, with roughly 5.5% in the top ten. The CDR3 consists of 19 residues. V gave up 0 bases and J gave up 6 bases; unmatched junction bases: 12. Germline-derived CDR1 and CDR2 are SGHNT and YENEEA. Sequencing was performed on CD4+ T cells from blood, taken about 7 months after SARS-CoV-2 vaccination. This receptor was taken from a human donor who had recovered from COVID-19. The rearrangement joins TRBV11-3 to TRBJ2-2; the match to TRBD2 covers 11 bases. CDR3 in amino acids: CASSLDELGTSGSAGELFF. In DNA form, the CDR3 reads TGTGCCAGCAGCTTAGATGAGTTGGGGACTAGCGGTTCGGCCGGGGAGCTGTTTTTT.